The 32 T cell receptor beta chains below come from one sample, sequenced in a study of PD-1 blockade in classical Hodgkin lymphoma. Relapses following autologous stem cell transplantation were seen in all patients, with brentuximab vedotin exposure varying. Profiling relied on immunoSEQ multiplex PCR, and the TCRdb table lists in-frame clones only, not all of them. The table records about 98,000 clones, roughly 92% of them present only once. The sequencing here drew on peripheral blood mononuclear cells (PBMCs), taken at baseline. These receptors were collected from a human donor with classical Hodgkin lymphoma.

This sequence joins TRBV5-1 and TRBJ2-3, with TRBD2 identical over 11 bases. This CDR3 spans 16 amino acids. Per germline, CDR1 SGHRS and CDR2 YFSETQ. Losses at the gene ends were 3 bases for V and 4 bases for J; bases not matched to a gene: 7. The CDR3 region is CASSSGLAGGADTQYF. The CDR3 nucleotides are TGCGCCAGCAGCTCCGGGCTAGCGGGAGGTGCAGATACGCAGTATTTT.

This chain connects TRBV5-1 to TRBJ1-1; D is unresolved. Germline values: CDR1 SGHRS, CDR2 YFSETQ. Trimming removed 3 bases at V and 1 base at J, with 13 bases between. The CDR3 extends over 15 amino acids. The DNA for the CDR3 is TGCGCCAGCAGCTCCCGCCGGGCCGGGAACACTGAAGCTTTCTTT. Encoded protein: CASSSRRAGNTEAFF.

This chain links TRBV5-1 with TRBJ2-7, with unresolved D. The CDR3 is 13 residues long. Between the trimmed V and J ends, which lost 4 bases and 3 bases, there was a span of 11 bases. Germline CDR1 reads SGHRS; CDR2 reads YFSETQ. The CDR3 is CASSPPEVYEQYF. Here the CDR3 DNA reads TGCGCCAGCAGCCCGCCAGAGGTCTACGAGCAGTACTTC.

The genes are TRBV9 and TRBJ1-1; no definite D call. In germline, CDR1 is SGDLS, CDR2 YYNGEE. CDR3 size: 13 residues. Trimming shortened V by 5 bases and J by 8 bases, and 16 bases separated the two germline ends. DNA of the CDR3: TGTGCCAGCAGTGTAATCTGGGCGAGGGAAGCTTTCTTT. It encodes CASSVIWAREAFF.

In DNA form, the CDR3 reads TGTGCCAGCAGCGAAGGCCCGGGACAGGCTTTTTTGTATGGCTACACCTTC. It is translated as CASSEGPGQAFLYGYTF. The rearrangement joins TRBV7-9 to TRBJ1-2, with 8 nucleotides matching TRBD1. The length of the CDR3 is 17 residues. The J segment lost 5 bases and the V segment lost 5 bases, leaving 16 bases of the junction unmatched. Per germline, CDR1 SEHNR and CDR2 FQNEAQ (reference sequence).

This clone has just one count. This rearrangement joins TRBV11-3 to TRBJ2-1, with TRBD1 as a possible D gene (6 bases). The CDR3 spans 12 residues. Germline-derived CDR1 and CDR2 are SGHNT and YENEEA. Trimming shortened V by 0 bases and J by 12 bases, and 9 bases separated the two germline ends. The CDR3 DNA follows: TGTGCCAGCAGCTTAGATGGACAGTGGCAGTTCTTC. Its protein is CASSLDGQWQFF. Drawing the rest from reference TRBV11-3 and TRBJ2-1, the complete variable domain is EAGVVQSPRYKIIEKKQPVAFWCNPISGHNTLYWYLQNLGQGPELLIRYENEEAVDDSQLPKDRFSAERLKGVDSTLKIQPAELGDSAVYLCASSLDGQWQFFGPGTRLTVL.

This clone was seen more than once but under ten times. This chain links TRBV25-1 with TRBJ2-7, with D possibly matching TRBD1 (5 bases). V dropped 4 bases and J dropped 0 bases, with 13 bases sitting between them. Germline CDR1 and CDR2: MGHDK and SYGVNS. This CDR3 is 15 amino acids long. CDR3 sequence: CASSGARAVSYEQYF. In DNA, the CDR3 is TGTGCCAGCAGTGGGGCCAGGGCAGTCTCCTACGAGCAGTACTTC.

In this sample, this clone turned up once. The V call is TRBV7-9, the J call TRBJ1-1; 11 bases align to TRBD1. The CDR3 is 16 amino acids. CDR1 is SEHNR and CDR2 is FQNEAQ in the germline V gene (reference sequence). V shed 5 bases, J shed 4 bases, and the junction held 9 bases outside the gene matches. The CDR3, as DNA: TGTGCCAGCAGCACAAGGACAGGGGGCCGGATCACTGAAGCTTTCTTT. Protein: CASSTRTGGRITEAFF.

This sequence joins TRBV5-4 and TRBJ2-1; 9 bases map to TRBD2. CDR1 is SGHNT and CDR2 is YYREEE in the germline V gene (reference sequence). The CDR3 spans 14 residues. Trimming at V came to 3 bases and at J to 7 bases, leaving 5 bases not matched to a gene. CDR3 DNA: TGTGCCAGCAGCTACTGGACTAGCGCAAATGAGCAGTTCTTC. It is translated as CASSYWTSANEQFF.

This sequence joins TRBV18 and TRBJ1-1; D remains unclear. V was clipped by 6 bases and J by 1 base, with 9 bases between them. The germline CDR1 and CDR2 sequences are KGHSH and LQKENI. The CDR3 extends over 13 amino acids. The CDR3, as DNA: TGTGCCAGCTCCTTCCAGGCGAACACTGAAGCTTTCTTT. This sequence encodes CASSFQANTEAFF. Drawing the rest from reference TRBV18 and TRBJ1-1, the complete variable domain is NAGVMQNPRHLVRRRGQEARLRCSPMKGHSHVYWYRQLPEEGLKFMVYLQKENIIDESGMPKERFSAEFPKEGPSILRIQQVVRGDSAAYFCASSFQANTEAFFGQGTRLTVV.

This chain uses TRBV30 with TRBJ1-4; D may be TRBD1 (5 bases). V was cut by 1 base and J by 3 bases, with 12 bases left in between. The CDR3 has 15 amino acids. CDR1 GTSNPN and CDR2 SVGIG come from the germline V gene (reference sequence). CDR3 DNA sequence: TGTGCCTGGAGTGGGAGGGGAGGCGCTAATGAAAAACTGTTTTTT. Encoded protein: CAWSGRGGANEKLFF.

This chain connects TRBV28 to TRBJ2-2; possible D gene TRBD2, 6 bases. Looked up from germline, CDR1 is MDHEN and CDR2 is SYDVKM. V was shortened by 7 bases and J by 2 bases, with 20 bases between the two germline ends. The CDR3 length is 17 residues. The CDR3 DNA follows: TGTGCCAGCACCTCCAATCCTAGCGAAACTAACACCGGGGAGCTGTTTTTT. This sequence encodes CASTSNPSETNTGELFF.

The chain couples TRBV2 to TRBJ2-7, with 10 bases identical to TRBD2. This CDR3 is 15 amino acids long. V shed 1 base, J shed 2 bases, and the junction held 2 bases outside the gene matches. Germline V gene lookup returns CDR1 SNHLY and CDR2 FYNNEI. CDR3 in amino acids: CASSEGLAGAYEQYF. The CDR3 DNA reads as TGTGCCAGCAGTGAAGGGCTAGCGGGGGCCTACGAGCAGTACTTC. The full variable domain, rest sourced from reference TRBV2 and TRBJ2-7, is EPEVTQTPSHQVTQMGQEVILRCVPISNHLYFYWYRQILGQKVEFLVSFYNNEISEKSEIFDDQFSVERPDGSNFTLKIRSTKLEDSAMYFCASSEGLAGAYEQYFGPGTRLTVT.

The CDR3 loop is CASSGYEQYF. CDR3 in DNA: TGTGCCAGCAGTGGGTACGAGCAGTACTTC. The V gene is TRBV2, the J gene TRBJ2-7; the D is unclear. Trimming pared 4 bases from V and 4 bases from J, leaving 2 bases between. CDR3 length: 10 amino acids. The germline gives CDR1 SNHLY, CDR2 FYNNEI.

This clone has just one count. The chain uses TRBV7-7 and TRBJ2-5; 8 nucleotides agree with TRBD1. The CDR3 is 15 residues long. V shed 3 bases and J 5 bases; nucleotides not matched to a gene: 8. Germline lookup yields CDR1 SSHAT and CDR2 FNYEAQ (reference sequence). CDR3 residues: CASSFDRGGKETQYF. As DNA, the CDR3 is TGTGCCAGCAGCTTTGACAGGGGCGGCAAGGAGACCCAGTACTTC.

The chain couples TRBV10-3 to TRBJ2-7, with TRBD1 matching over 10 bases. V lost 8 bases, J lost 6 bases, and 4 bases stayed unmatched. The CDR3 runs 12 residues. Germline V gene lookup returns CDR1 ENHRY and CDR2 SYGVKD. CDR3 coding DNA: TGTGCCATCGGGGACAGGGGTCGCGAGCAGTACTTC. It specifies CAIGDRGREQYF.

The chain is built from TRBV7-8 and TRBJ1-5; 7 nucleotides align to TRBD1. Germline trimming cut 4 bases from V and 3 bases from J; bases unmatched to any gene: 3. Germline V lookup: CDR1 SGHVS, CDR2 FQNEAQ. The CDR3 loop spans 14 amino acids. CDR3 sequence reads: CASSSGGLNQPQHF. CDR3 coding DNA: TGTGCCAGCAGCTCAGGGGGACTCAATCAGCCCCAGCATTTT.

The CDR3 nucleotides read TGTGCCTGGAGTGCAGGGGGCTATGGCTACACCTTC. Encoded protein: CAWSAGGYGYTF. This chain connects TRBV30 to TRBJ1-2; 7 nucleotides match TRBD1. The V segment lost 1 base and the J segment 4 bases; nucleotides outside the gene matches: 0. Germline CDR1 reads GTSNPN; CDR2 reads SVGIG (reference sequence). The CDR3 has 12 amino acids.

A few counts support this clone. Other DNA sequences in this specimen translate into the identical CDR3. The genes are TRBV15 and TRBJ1-5; D uncertain. This CDR3 has 15 residues. Germline loops: CDR1 LNHNV, CDR2 YYDKDF (reference sequence). Trimming took off 5 bases at V and 4 bases at J, with 15 bases between the two ends. Here the CDR3 reads CATSPGRPLNQPQHF. DNA of the CDR3: TGTGCCACCAGCCCGGGCAGGCCACTTAATCAGCCCCAGCATTTT.

The chain couples TRBV30 to TRBJ1-1; no reliable D call. The V gene's germline CDR1 is GTSNPN and CDR2 SVGIG (reference sequence). V was cut by 2 bases and J by 3 bases, with 10 bases left in between. The CDR3 has 13 amino acids. The CDR3, as DNA: TGTGCCTGGAGTAGACAAGGTGACACTGAAGCTTTCTTT. This codes for CAWSRQGDTEAFF.

This clone has only one observation. V gene TRBV11-1 combines with J gene TRBJ2-7; D gene unclear. Germline values: CDR1 SGHAT, CDR2 FQDESV (reference sequence). The CDR3 is 11 amino acids. The germline V and J ends were trimmed by 1 base and 6 bases, with 4 bases remaining between them. CDR3 coding DNA: TGTGCCAGCAGCTTAGAGTTCGAGCAGTACTTC. Encoded protein: CASSLEFEQYF.

In this sample, this clone turned up a few times. The rearrangement links TRBV28 to TRBJ2-2; possible D gene TRBD2, 5 bases. The V gene lost 5 bases and the J gene lost 0 bases, with 13 bases spanning the gap. The length of the CDR3 is 16 residues. Germline CDR1 MDHEN, CDR2 SYDVKM. In DNA form, the CDR3 reads TGTGCCAGCAGTCGCCGGGGTCCCGCGAACACCGGGGAGCTGTTTTTT. Translation: CASSRRGPANTGELFF.

The CDR3 loop reads CASNPHDYNEQFF. The CDR3 DNA is TGTGCCTCAAACCCGCACGACTACAATGAGCAGTTCTTC. The V and J genes are TRBV30 and TRBJ2-1; D remains unclear. This CDR3 has 13 amino acids. CDR1 and CDR2 from the germline V gene are GTSNPN and SVGIG (reference sequence). V was pared by 7 bases and J by 3 bases, with 13 bases between. Variable domain in full (rest from reference TRBV30 and TRBJ2-1): SQTIHQWPATLVQPVGSPLSLECTVEGTSNPNLYWYRQAAGRGLQLLFYSVGIGQISSEVPQNLSASRPQDRQFILSSKKLLLSDSGFYLCASNPHDYNEQFFGPGTRLTVL.

Regarding this clone: Sequence at one end of the junction differs from germline and may be a read error. The chain uses TRBV6-1 and TRBJ2-5, with 10 nucleotides matching TRBD1. The CDR3 is 11 amino acids. In germline, CDR1 is MNHNS, CDR2 SASEGT. CDR3 residues: CASSEGTGGDF. The DNA of the CDR3 is TGTGCCAGCAGTGAAGGGACAGGGGGAGACTTC.

CDR3 coding DNA: TGTGCCGCAACCCGGGGGGCCGATCAGCCCCAGCATTTT. It is translated as CAATRGADQPQHF. J is TRBJ1-5 and V is TRBV2; D is possibly TRBD1 (6 bases). This CDR3 contains 13 residues. V was shortened by 11 bases and J by 5 bases, with 16 bases between the two germline ends. Germline CDR1 is SNHLY and CDR2 is FYNNEI.

This sequence joins TRBV9 and TRBJ1-1; D may be TRBD1 (5 bases). The V end was cut by 2 bases, the J end by 1 base, with 6 bases between. The CDR3 runs 13 residues. Germline V lookup: CDR1 SGDLS, CDR2 YYNGEE. CDR3 sequence (DNA): TGTGCCAGCAGCGTCGGGACGAACACTGAAGCTTTCTTT. This sequence encodes CASSVGTNTEAFF. Drawing the rest from reference TRBV9 and TRBJ1-1, the complete variable domain is DSGVTQTPKHLITATGQRVTLRCSPRSGDLSVYWYQQSLDQGLQFLIQYYNGEERAKGNILERFSAQQFPDLHSELNLSSLELGDSALYFCASSVGTNTEAFFGQGTRLTVV.

CDR3 region: CASSFVQGQETQYF. In DNA, the CDR3 is TGTGCCAGCAGCTTTGTTCAGGGGCAAGAGACCCAGTACTTC. The V call is TRBV5-4, the J call TRBJ2-5; perhaps TRBD1 as D (6 bases). The CDR3 contains 14 residues. The V end lost 2 bases, the J end lost 2 bases, and 10 bases lay between the germline ends. Looked up from germline, CDR1 is SGHNT and CDR2 is YYREEE (reference sequence).

This chain links TRBV2 with TRBJ2-3, with 9 bases lining up with TRBD1. The CDR3 covers 15 residues. After removal of 8 bases from V and 5 bases from J, the junction contained 11 bases not matched to a gene. The germline V gene encodes CDR1 SNHLY and CDR2 FYNNEI. In nucleotides, the CDR3 is TGTGCCAGCCTACCTTTGGGACAGGGTGTAGATACGCAGTATTTT. As protein: CASLPLGQGVDTQYF.

The chain employs TRBV27 and TRBJ1-5; tentative D call: TRBD1 (6 bases). This CDR3 contains 17 residues. In germline, CDR1 is MNHEY, CDR2 SMNVEV (reference sequence). Trimming pared 5 bases from V and 9 bases from J, leaving 26 bases between. This CDR3 is CASSPFANREGERPQHF. CDR3 sequence (DNA): TGTGCCAGCAGTCCCTTCGCCAATAGAGAGGGGGAGAGGCCCCAGCATTTT.

The rearrangement uses TRBV2 and TRBJ1-1; 9 bases fit TRBD1. Germline-derived CDR1 and CDR2 are SNHLY and FYNNEI. With 6 bases clipped from V and 5 bases from J, the junction kept 7 bases outside the gene matches. This CDR3 is 14 amino acids long. The CDR3 DNA follows: TGTGCCAGCAGCCAGCGGGACAGGGATACTGAAGCTTTCTTT. This codes for CASSQRDRDTEAFF.

This rearrangement joins TRBV10-3 to TRBJ1-6; 11 nucleotides agree with TRBD1. CDR3 length: 15 amino acids. CDR1 and CDR2 from the germline V gene are ENHRY and SYGVKD. Germline trimming cut 4 bases from V and 9 bases from J; bases unmatched to any gene: 5. Written as DNA, the CDR3 is TGTGCCATCAGTGGCGGACAGGGGGCAGGTTCACCCCTCCACTTT. Encoded protein: CAISGGQGAGSPLHF.

The chain uses TRBV7-2 and TRBJ2-5; 8 nucleotides line up with TRBD2. The ends lost 7 bases at V and 2 bases at J; junction bases unmatched: 6. The germline V gene has CDR1 SGHTA and CDR2 FQGNSA. The CDR3 runs 14 residues. The CDR3 reads CASKPLAAQETQYF. The DNA of the CDR3 is TGTGCCAGCAAGCCACTAGCGGCACAAGAGACCCAGTACTTC.